What follows describes a single T cell receptor beta chain. Antigen specificity is unknown. Blood was collected once per donor into heparin, averaging about 0.12 L. Sorted populations were all over 95% pure. This entry belongs to a study of beta chain features in type 1 diabetes. The study, taken as a whole, reports: TCRB rearrangement may or may not be influenced by HLA type; here this remained unresolved.

All of the isolated RNA was reverse transcribed, so expressed TCRB transcripts were sequenced. Approximately 3.7 million reads per sample on average were obtained from naive, central memory and regulatory T cell samples. Here immunoSEQ multiplex PCR was the method, and the copy in TCRdb shows in-frame clones only, minus some. The sample yields 810,000 or so clones, 17% seen once. The CDR3 is made up of 15 amino acids. V lost 3 bases and J lost 2; bases outside the gene matches: 6. Germline V gene sequence: CDR1 KGHSH, CDR2 LQKENI. The TCR was taken from a woman between 18 and 29 years old in good health. Sequenced material: naive CD4+ T cells from blood. The chain combines TRBV18 with TRBJ2-7; 8 bases are a match to TRBD2. The CDR3 region is CASSPGGTSAYEQYF. For the CDR3, the DNA is TGTGCCAGCTCACCGGGGGGGACTAGTGCCTACGAGCAGTACTTC.